The following is a T cell receptor (beta chain) sequence with its context. This clonotype has only one observation. Its antigen remains undetermined. Base quality data are lacking; no much larger clone is found one base away. Reading the germline V gene (reference sequence) gives CDR1 DFQATT and CDR2 SNEGSKA. The CDR3 runs 16 residues from the cysteine to the phenylalanine. Only the CDR3 DNA is retained, 48 bases long and in frame from the first base. From V the trimming removes 3 bases and from J it removes 4 bases, while the gene matches leave 11 bases of the junction unaccounted for. Only healthy Caucasian donors were included. Three pairs of female monozygotic twins, all aged roughly 18 to 29 years, made up the twin cohort. Positive isolation kits from Invitrogen were used to isolate CD4+ and CD8+ T cell populations. Libraries were made using 5' RACE. Sequenced using an Illumina HiSeq 2000. Template switching added a universal primer binding site, and the final cDNA carried a unique molecular identifier that allowed TCR cDNA molecules to be counted accurately. Specific primers in the conserved constant-segment region were used to synthesize first-strand cDNA for TCR alpha and beta chains. To control for contamination, every cDNA library was double barcoded, receiving both a SMART-Mk sample barcode and Illumina barcodes. TruSeq adapter sequences along with Illumina sample barcodes were introduced in two successive PCR steps. TCR alpha and beta cDNA libraries were sequenced on the Illumina HiSeq platform with custom primers. The source study handled its data this way. Raw reads were processed with MiGEC to extract unique molecular identifiers, and MiXCR was used to determine CDR3 positions. Recombination models were inferred per individual with the repgenHMM and IGoR tools using an EM algorithm. The tcR package in R was used for shared clonotype analysis, with sharing normalized by the product of cloneset sizes. Out-of-frame nonproductive sequences were analyzed to study raw recombination free of thymic and clonal selection effects. TCRdb trimmed public reads at Q25 via fastp, called clones via MiXCR and kept in-frame beta chains. Every distinct CDR3 protein forms one entry, paired with its most common genes and DNA. The V and J calls shown here were made by TCRdb, not taken from the authors' results. The sample records 450,000 or so distinct CDR3 sequences, approximately 15% of which are singletons. The top ten clonotypes cover 0.52% of the sample.

The sample comes from a study of identical twins (TCRdb year 2016). About the study as a whole: TCR alpha and beta repertoires from monozygotic twins, unrelated adults of various ages and cord blood were deep-sequenced to test whether fetal clonotypes persist. To rule out contamination, replicate twin experiments were performed at different times with different library preparation protocols. Broad study findings and their caveats: Abundant cord blood beta clonotypes carried fewer insertions; young adult naive repertoires showed a weaker similar trend, while memory repertoires showed none. The excess sharing between twins in beta out-of-frame sequences was weaker because fewer shared sequences reduced the signal-to-noise ratio. Out-of-frame TCR alpha sequences shared between twins showed an excess of low generation-probability sequences compared with coincidental sharing between unrelated individuals. Recombination models systematically underestimated out-of-frame TCR alpha sharing in monozygotic twins but agreed with sharing between unrelated individuals. Conclusions relied on cross-sectional statistical analysis, since the same donors could not be followed over many years. Zero-insertion analyses could be partly confounded by invariant T cells such as MAIT and iNKT, though diverse VJ usage argued against such confounding for most clonotypes.

The same data also went into a second study, on yellow fever vaccine responses in identical twins. The second investigation adds: According to the authors, in identical twins the way T cells responded to vaccination appeared partly convergent and partly personalized. In the study, vaccine-responding T cell clones were precisely tracked in identical twins.

The receptor was isolated from a woman aged 18-29 years in good health. The V and J segments used are TRBV20-1 and TRBJ2-1, and 8 junction bases match TRBD2. Sequencing was performed on CD4+ T cells sorted from blood. The CDR3 here reads CSASDLSSGDYNEQFF. The nucleotide sequence reads TGCAGTGCTAGTGACCTTAGTAGCGGGGATTACAATGAGCAGTTCTTC.